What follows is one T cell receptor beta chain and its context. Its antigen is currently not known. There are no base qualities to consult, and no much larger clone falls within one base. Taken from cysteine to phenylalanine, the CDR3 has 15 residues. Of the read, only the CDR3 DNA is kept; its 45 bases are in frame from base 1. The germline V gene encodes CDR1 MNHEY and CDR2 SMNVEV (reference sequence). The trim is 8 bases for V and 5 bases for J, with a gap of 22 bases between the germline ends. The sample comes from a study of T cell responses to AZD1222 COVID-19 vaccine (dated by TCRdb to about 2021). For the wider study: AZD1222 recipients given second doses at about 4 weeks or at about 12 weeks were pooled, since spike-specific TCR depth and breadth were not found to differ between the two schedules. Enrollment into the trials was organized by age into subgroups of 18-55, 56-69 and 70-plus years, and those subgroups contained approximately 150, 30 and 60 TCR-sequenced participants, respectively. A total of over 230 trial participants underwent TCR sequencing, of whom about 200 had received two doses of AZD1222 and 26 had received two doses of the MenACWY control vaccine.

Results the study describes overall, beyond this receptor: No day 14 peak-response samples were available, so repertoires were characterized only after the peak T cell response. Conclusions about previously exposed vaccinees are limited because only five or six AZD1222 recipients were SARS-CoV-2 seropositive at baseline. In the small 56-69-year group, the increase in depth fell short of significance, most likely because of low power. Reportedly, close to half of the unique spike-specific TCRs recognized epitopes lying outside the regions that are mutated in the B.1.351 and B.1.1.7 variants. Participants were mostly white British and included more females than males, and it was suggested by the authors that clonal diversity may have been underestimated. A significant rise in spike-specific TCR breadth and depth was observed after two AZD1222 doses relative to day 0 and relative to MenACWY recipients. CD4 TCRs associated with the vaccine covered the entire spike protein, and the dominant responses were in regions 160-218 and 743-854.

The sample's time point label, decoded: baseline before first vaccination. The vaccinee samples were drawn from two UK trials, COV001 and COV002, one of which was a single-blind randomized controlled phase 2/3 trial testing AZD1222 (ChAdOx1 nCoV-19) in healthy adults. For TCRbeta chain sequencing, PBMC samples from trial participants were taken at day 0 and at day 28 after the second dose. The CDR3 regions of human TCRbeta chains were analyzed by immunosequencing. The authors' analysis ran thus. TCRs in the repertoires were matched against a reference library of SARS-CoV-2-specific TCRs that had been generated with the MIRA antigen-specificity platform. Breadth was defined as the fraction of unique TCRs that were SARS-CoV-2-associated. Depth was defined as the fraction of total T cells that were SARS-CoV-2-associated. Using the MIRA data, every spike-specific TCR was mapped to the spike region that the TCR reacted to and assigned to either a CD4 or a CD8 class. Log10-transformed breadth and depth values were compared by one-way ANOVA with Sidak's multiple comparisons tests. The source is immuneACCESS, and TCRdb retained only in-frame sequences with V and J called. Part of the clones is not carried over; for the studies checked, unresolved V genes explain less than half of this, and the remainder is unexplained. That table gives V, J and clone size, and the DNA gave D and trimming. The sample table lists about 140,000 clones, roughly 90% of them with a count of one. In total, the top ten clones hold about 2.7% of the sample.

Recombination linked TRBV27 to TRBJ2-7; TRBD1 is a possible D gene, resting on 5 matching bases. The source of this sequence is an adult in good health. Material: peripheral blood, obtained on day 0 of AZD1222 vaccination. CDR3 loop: CASHPWQGERNEQYF. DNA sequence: TGTGCCAGCCACCCCTGGCAGGGTGAACGTAACGAGCAGTACTTC.